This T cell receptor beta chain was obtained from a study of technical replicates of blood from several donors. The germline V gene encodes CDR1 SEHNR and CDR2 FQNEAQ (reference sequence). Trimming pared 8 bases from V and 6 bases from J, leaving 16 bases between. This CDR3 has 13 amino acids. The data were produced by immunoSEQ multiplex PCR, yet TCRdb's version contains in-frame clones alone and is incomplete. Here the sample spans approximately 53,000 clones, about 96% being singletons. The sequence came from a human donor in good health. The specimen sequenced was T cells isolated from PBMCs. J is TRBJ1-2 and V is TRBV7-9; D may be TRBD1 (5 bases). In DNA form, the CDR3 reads TGTGCCAGCTCCGGTATTACGGGGGATGGCTACACCTTC. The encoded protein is CASSGITGDGYTF.